The 32 T cell receptor beta chains below were found in one sample sequenced in a study of cytomegalovirus exposure and HLA in healthy donors. The PCR had 60 Vbeta and 13 Jbeta primers. Sequenced by immunoSEQ multiplex PCR; TCRdb stores in-frame clones only, minus some. The sample consists of around 140,000 clones, 60% to 85% of them appearing once. The specimen sequenced was PBMCs. These receptors were collected from a woman between 35 and 50 years old in good health and CMV-seronegative.

This chain uses TRBV7-9 with TRBJ1-1; 10 bases fit TRBD1. V lost 1 base and J lost 8; bases outside the gene matches: 13. The CDR3 extends over 17 amino acids. Per germline, CDR1 SEHNR and CDR2 FQNEAQ (reference sequence). The CDR3, as DNA: TGTGCCAGCAGCTTAGTCCGCCCCTCCGGGACAGGGGCCGAAGCTTTCTTT. It encodes CASSLVRPSGTGAEAFF.

The V call is TRBV28, the J call TRBJ1-1; 8 bases align to TRBD1. V lost 5 bases and J lost 0; bases outside the gene matches: 2. This CDR3 is built from 14 residues. Germline V lookup: CDR1 MDHEN, CDR2 SYDVKM. The CDR3 sequence is CASSLTGVNTEAFF. In nucleotides, the CDR3 is TGTGCCAGCAGTCTGACAGGGGTGAACACTGAAGCTTTCTTT.

The chain couples TRBV7-9 to TRBJ1-2, with D perhaps matching TRBD1 (6 bases). Germline values: CDR1 SEHNR, CDR2 FQNEAQ (reference sequence). The V gene lost 1 base and the J gene lost 4 bases, with 13 bases spanning the gap. This CDR3 is 15 amino acids long. CDR3 loop: CASSLETDSRYGYTF. The CDR3 DNA follows: TGTGCCAGCAGCTTAGAAACGGACAGCCGCTATGGCTACACCTTC.

The chain couples TRBV25-1 to TRBJ2-7; 8 nucleotides line up with TRBD1. Germline V gene data show CDR1 as MGHDK and CDR2 as SYGVNS. This CDR3 is 12 amino acids long. V shed 4 bases and J 4 bases; nucleotides not matched to a gene: 0. The CDR3: CASSGQGYEQYF. The CDR3 DNA is TGTGCCAGCAGTGGACAGGGGTACGAGCAGTACTTC.

The gene calls are TRBV2 and TRBJ2-3; the D gene is possibly TRBD2 (7 bases). The V gene's germline CDR1 is SNHLY and CDR2 FYNNEI. The V gene lost 4 bases and the J gene lost 4 bases, with 15 bases spanning the gap. This CDR3 has 15 residues. The CDR3 spells CASSGEGGRADTQYF. The CDR3 DNA follows: TGTGCCAGCAGTGGGGAGGGGGGTAGGGCAGATACGCAGTATTTT.

The J gene is TRBJ1-2, the V gene TRBV5-1, with a tentative D call TRBD1 (5 bases). The germline V gene encodes CDR1 SGHRS and CDR2 YFSETQ. The CDR3 totals 14 residues. V was cut by 4 bases and J by 8 bases, with 18 bases left in between. For the CDR3, the DNA is TGCGCCAGCAGCGAACCAAGCCCAGGGTTCGGCTACACCTTC. It specifies CASSEPSPGFGYTF.

The chain joins TRBV7-9 to TRBJ2-7, with 8 bases matching TRBD1. Unmatched junction bases numbered 6, after V lost 3 bases and J lost 5 bases. Per germline, CDR1 SEHNR and CDR2 FQNEAQ (reference sequence). The CDR3 spans 14 residues. DNA for the CDR3: TGTGCCAGCAGCTTGACAGGGGTTGGGGACGAGCAGTACTTC. Its translation is CASSLTGVGDEQYF.

This chain links TRBV10-3 with TRBJ2-3; D is undetermined. V was cut by 3 bases and J by 2 bases, with 9 bases left in between. Germline CDR1 is ENHRY and CDR2 is SYGVKD. The CDR3 is made up of 14 amino acids. The CDR3 sequence is CAISEDRLTDTQYF. The DNA for the CDR3 is TGTGCCATCAGTGAAGATAGACTCACAGATACGCAGTATTTT.

This chain uses TRBV15 with TRBJ1-4; unclear D gene. The CDR3 contains 15 residues. Germline CDR1 is LNHNV and CDR2 is YYDKDF (reference sequence). V dropped 1 base and J dropped 0 bases, with 6 bases sitting between them. The CDR3 reads CATSRGSSTNEKLFF. CDR3 in DNA: TGTGCCACCAGCAGAGGGAGTTCAACTAATGAAAAACTGTTTTTT.

This chain uses TRBV5-1 with TRBJ1-1; tentatively, D is TRBD1 (5 bases). The V gene lost 0 bases and the J gene lost 4 bases, with 13 bases spanning the gap. The CDR3 sequence is 15 residues long. Germline values: CDR1 SGHRS, CDR2 YFSETQ. This CDR3 is CASSLDTERGTEAFF. The CDR3 nucleotides are TGCGCCAGCAGCTTGGATACGGAAAGGGGCACTGAAGCTTTCTTT.

The chain uses TRBV5-1 and TRBJ2-3; tentative D call: TRBD1 (6 bases). The V and J ends lost 0 bases and 4 bases respectively, with 12 bases between them. Per the germline V gene, CDR1 is SGHRS and CDR2 is YFSETQ. The length of the CDR3 is 15 residues. The CDR3 DNA follows: TGCGCCAGCAGCTTGGAGCAGGGGTTGGCAGATACGCAGTATTTT. Translation: CASSLEQGLADTQYF.

The genes are TRBV5-6 and TRBJ2-1; TRBD2 matches 7 bases. Per the germline V gene, CDR1 is SGHDT and CDR2 is YYEEEE. V lost 2 bases and J lost 2; bases outside the gene matches: 7. The CDR3 is 16 amino acids. The CDR3 DNA reads as TGTGCCAGCAGCTTCCGGGGAGGGCTTACCTACAATGAGCAGTTCTTC. This translates into CASSFRGGLTYNEQFF.

The chain has TRBV7-3 and TRBJ1-2, with D possibly matching TRBD1 (5 bases). The V gene's germline CDR1 is SGHTA and CDR2 FQGTGA. This CDR3 spans 16 amino acids. V shed 1 base and J shed 5 bases, with 17 bases lying between them. DNA for the CDR3: TGTGCCAGCAGCTTAAGACCCGGGACTGAATTTTATGGCTACACCTTC. This encodes CASSLRPGTEFYGYTF.

V is TRBV20-1 and J is TRBJ2-2, with D maybe TRBD2 (6 bases). Germline loops: CDR1 DFQATT, CDR2 SNEGSKA (reference sequence). V was clipped by 6 bases and J by 7 bases, with 9 bases between them. There are 11 residues in the CDR3. The CDR3 sequence: CSAHGGGELFF. The DNA for the CDR3 is TGCAGTGCCCACGGGGGCGGGGAGCTGTTTTTT.

This CDR3 reads CASSSRSGQYQETQYF. CDR3 bases: TGTGCCAGCAGCTCCCGCTCGGGACAGTACCAAGAGACCCAGTACTTC. The chain is built from TRBV5-6 and TRBJ2-5; TRBD1 matches 7 bases. CDR1 is SGHDT and CDR2 is YYEEEE in the germline V gene. CDR3 size: 16 residues. The V gene end was trimmed by 3 bases and the J gene end by 0 bases; junction bases not matched to a gene: 8. Together with reference TRBV5-6 and TRBJ2-5, the CDR3 gives the full variable domain: DAGVTQSPTHLIKTRGQQVTLRCSPKSGHDTVSWYQQALGQGPQFIFQYYEEEERQRGNFPDRFSGHQFPNYSSELNVNALLLGDSALYLCASSSRSGQYQETQYFGPGTRLLVL.

This rearrangement joins TRBV6-1 to TRBJ1-1, with 10 bases lining up with TRBD1. Germline V gene sequence: CDR1 MNHNS, CDR2 SASEGT. With 7 bases clipped from V and 4 bases from J, the junction kept 6 bases outside the gene matches. This CDR3 has 14 amino acids. The CDR3 is CASKTWTGGTEAFF. Here the CDR3 DNA reads TGTGCCAGCAAGACCTGGACAGGGGGCACTGAAGCTTTCTTT.

The chain recombines TRBV1 with TRBJ2-2; the table assigns TRBD2, which was not confirmed against the DNA. TRBV1 is a known pseudogene. This CDR3 comprises 17 residues. CDR3 DNA: TGCACCAGCAGCCAAGATTTGTCCCCGACTAGCAGCGGGGAGCTGTTTTTT. Protein sequence: CTSSQDLSPTSSGELFF.

This chain uses TRBV15 with TRBJ2-1, with a tentative D call TRBD2 (5 bases). The V gene lost 1 base and the J gene lost 10 bases, with 11 bases spanning the gap. CDR1 and CDR2 (germline): LNHNV, YYDKDF (reference sequence). CDR3 length: 13 residues. Here the CDR3 reads CATSRGGGEEQFF. The CDR3 DNA reads as TGTGCCACCAGCAGAGGAGGAGGTGAGGAGCAGTTCTTC. The entire variable domain, with the rest obtained from reference TRBV15 and TRBJ2-1, is as follows: DAMVIQNPRYQVTQFGKPVTLSCSQTLNHNVMYWYQQKSSQAPKLLFHYYDKDFNNEADTPDNFQSRRPNTSFCFLDIRSPGLGDTAMYLCATSRGGGEEQFFGPGTRLTVL.

This clone has only a few counts. The V and J genes are TRBV6-5 and TRBJ1-1; weak D call: TRBD1 (5 bases). Germline V CDR1 and CDR2: MNHEY, SVGAGI. The germline V and J ends were trimmed by 5 bases and 4 bases, with 11 bases remaining between them. This CDR3 has 13 residues. The CDR3 DNA reads TGTGCCAGCAGTCGTAGGGGCGGCACTGAAGCTTTCTTT. As protein: CASSRRGGTEAFF.

The chain recombines TRBV29-1 with TRBJ1-1, with a possible D match to TRBD1 (6 bases). CDR3 length equals 14 residues. V lost 4 bases and J lost 0, with 12 bases in between. CDR1 is SQVTM and CDR2 is ANQGSEA in the germline V gene. Written as DNA, the CDR3 is TGCAGCGTTGTCACAGGGAGATTGAACACTGAAGCTTTCTTT. Translation gives CSVVTGRLNTEAFF.

The chain joins TRBV27 to TRBJ2-2; D not resolved. In germline, CDR1 is MNHEY, CDR2 SMNVEV (reference sequence). The V and J ends lost 2 bases and 1 base respectively, with 5 bases between them. This CDR3 region has 14 residues. The CDR3 here is CASSLLKNTGELFF. CDR3 nucleotide sequence: TGTGCCAGCAGTTTACTTAAGAACACCGGGGAGCTGTTTTTT.

The gene calls are TRBV4-1 and TRBJ1-5, with D hard to call. Germline-derived CDR1 and CDR2 are MGHRA and YSYEKL. The length of the CDR3 is 15 residues. Trimming pared 0 bases from V and 6 bases from J, leaving 12 bases between. CDR3 bases: TGCGCCAGCAGCCAAGACTGGCAGGTTCGTCAGCCCCAGCATTTT. This sequence encodes CASSQDWQVRQPQHF.

The genes are TRBV14 and TRBJ2-5, with D unresolved. Germline V gene data show CDR1 as SGHDN and CDR2 as FVKESK. Between the trimmed V and J ends, which lost 2 bases and 11 bases, there was a span of 15 bases. CDR3 size: 13 residues. The CDR3 bases are TGTGCCAGCAGCCAATCGACGTTGGTGGAGCAGTACTTC. The encoded protein is CASSQSTLVEQYF.

This chain uses TRBV10-3 with TRBJ2-2; 7 bases agree with TRBD2. CDR3 size: 15 residues. Germline-derived CDR1 and CDR2 are ENHRY and SYGVKD. Trimming at V came to 6 bases and at J to 1 base, leaving 5 bases not matched to a gene. Here the CDR3 reads CAIRPGLENTGELFF. CDR3 in DNA: TGTGCCATCAGACCCGGACTAGAGAACACCGGGGAGCTGTTTTTT.

The chain has TRBV5-4 and TRBJ2-3; D is possibly TRBD1 (6 bases). CDR3 length: 17 residues. The germline gives CDR1 SGHNT, CDR2 YYREEE (reference sequence). V dropped 4 bases and J dropped 0 bases, with 18 bases sitting between them. The CDR3 DNA sequence: TGTGCCAGCAGCACGAGGACAGCCTCCTACAGCACAGATACGCAGTATTTT. Amino acids: CASSTRTASYSTDTQYF.

The genes are TRBV7-9 and TRBJ1-3, with D hard to call. The CDR3 length is 16 residues. The ends were cut back, 4 bases at V and 0 bases at J, with 13 bases in the middle. Germline CDR1 SEHNR, CDR2 FQNEAQ (reference sequence). As DNA, the CDR3 is TGTGCCAGCAGCTCGAGGGTTGGTGTCTCTGGAAACACCATATATTTT. Encoded protein: CASSSRVGVSGNTIYF.

The chain employs TRBV5-1 and TRBJ1-6; D gene ambiguous. The V end was cut by 0 bases, the J end by 9 bases, with 10 bases between. Per germline, CDR1 SGHRS and CDR2 YFSETQ. This CDR3 contains 14 residues. CDR3 bases: TGCGCCAGCAGCTTGGAGGTTTCTAGTTCACCCCTCCACTTT. Protein sequence: CASSLEVSSSPLHF.

V and J are TRBV7-9 and TRBJ1-1; D unclear. Trimming took 5 bases from V and 0 from J, leaving 7 bases between them. Germline lookup yields CDR1 SEHNR and CDR2 FQNEAQ (reference sequence). This CDR3 has 13 amino acids. The CDR3 sequence is CASSQTVNTEAFF. The CDR3 bases are TGTGCCAGCAGCCAAACAGTGAACACTGAAGCTTTCTTT.

The V gene is TRBV10-3, the J gene TRBJ1-1; D is uncertain. Germline assignment: CDR1 ENHRY and CDR2 SYGVKD. CDR3 length: 14 residues. The V and J ends lost 3 bases and 0 bases respectively, with 8 bases between them. The CDR3 DNA follows: TGTGCCATCAGTGACGTACAATTGAACACTGAAGCTTTCTTT. Protein product: CAISDVQLNTEAFF.

The chain couples TRBV7-9 to TRBJ2-7; possibly TRBD1 for D (5 bases). The CDR3 totals 13 residues. Looked up from germline, CDR1 is SEHNR and CDR2 is FQNEAQ (reference sequence). Trimming left V 5 bases short and J 2 bases short, with 10 bases between. The CDR3 coding sequence is TGTGCCAGCAGCCCCGACAGTACCTACGAGCAGTACTTC. Its translation: CASSPDSTYEQYF.

The rearrangement links TRBV19 to TRBJ2-3; 8 bases are shared with TRBD2. The CDR3 loop spans 15 amino acids. V lost 5 bases to trimming and J lost 5 bases; unmatched junction nucleotides: 9. CDR1 is LNHDA and CDR2 is SQIVND in the germline V gene (reference sequence). In DNA, the CDR3 is TGTGCCAGTAGTGGATGGCGGGGGGTGGTAGATACGCAGTATTTT. Translated, it gives CASSGWRGVVDTQYF. Supplemented by reference TRBV19 and TRBJ2-3, the full variable domain reads DGGITQSPKYLFRKEGQNVTLSCEQNLNHDAMYWYRQDPGQGLRLIYYSQIVNDFQKGDIAEGYSVSREKKESFPLTVTSAQKNPTAFYLCASSGWRGVVDTQYFGPGTRLTVL.

This chain uses TRBV6-6 with TRBJ1-1, with a possible D match to TRBD1 (6 bases). Per the germline V gene, CDR1 is MNHNY and CDR2 is SVGAGI (reference sequence). V shed 6 bases and J shed 0 bases, with 17 bases lying between them. The CDR3 totals 16 residues. Written as DNA, the CDR3 is TGTGCCAGCAGCCCACAGGCGGGGGCGATGAACACTGAAGCTTTCTTT. Protein: CASSPQAGAMNTEAFF.